This T cell receptor beta chain originates from a study of blood T cell repertoires in COVID-19. Per the germline V gene, CDR1 is SQVTM and CDR2 is ANQGSEA. This CDR3 spans 16 amino acids. With 0 bases clipped from V and 8 bases from J, the junction kept 8 bases outside the gene matches. The data were produced by immunoSEQ multiplex PCR, yet TCRdb's version contains in-frame clones alone and is incomplete. Among 170,000 or so clones listed, almost 85% were seen once. The material sequenced was peripheral blood. The receptor was isolated from a man younger than 35 with active or convalescent COVID-19. V and J are TRBV29-1 and TRBJ2-1, with 12 bases lining up with TRBD2. CDR3 bases: TGCAGCGTTGAAGATGGGGCTAGCGGGAGGGCCTATGAGCAGTTCTTC. This codes for CSVEDGASGRAYEQFF.